This T cell receptor (beta chain) was sequenced during a study of blood T cell repertoires in COVID-19. Study in general: T cells, B-cell-depleted T cells, or PBMCs provided the cDNA or gDNA that served as material.

Trimming left V 6 bases short and J 2 bases short, with 6 bases between. The germline V gene encodes CDR1 SNHLY and CDR2 FYNNEI. This CDR3 spans 12 amino acids. Original methodology: Amplifying reference gene primers gave estimates of nucleated cell counts. TCRdb's copy holds only in-frame clones and misses some; the assay was immunoSEQ multiplex PCR. That table gives V, J and clone size, and the DNA gave D and trimming. This table has more than 80,000 clones, approximately 85% appearing once. This clonotype was obtained from a woman of 80 years or more with COVID-19, enrolled during active disease. The sequenced sample consisted of peripheral blood. The V gene is TRBV2, the J gene TRBJ2-3, with no clear D. The CDR3 coding sequence is TGTGCCAGCAGCCCTGTCACAGATACGCAGTATTTT. Translated: CASSPVTDTQYF.